This entry describes one TCR beta chain. Germline is not matched at one junction end, which may reflect a read error. Germline V CDR1 and CDR2: SGHRS, YFSETQ. The CDR3 is made up of 15 amino acids. These data are taken from a study of Graves' ophthalmopathy and Graves' hyperthyroidism. Using RNA transcripts, the TCR beta CDR3 regions were amplified. RT-PCR was first run with HTBI primers, then multiplex PCR in a second round. TCRdb reprocessed the multiplex PCR reads via MiXCR and lists one record per CDR3 protein. Counted here are 1 million to 1.3 million distinct CDR3 sequences, 35% to 40% occurring once; the ten biggest clones make up around 10%.

The chain joins TRBV5-1 to TRBJ2-5; the match to TRBD1 covers 11 bases. Sequenced sample: peripheral blood or thyroid tissue (not recorded which). This receptor was taken from an adult man with Graves' hyperthyroidism. The CDR3 bases are TGCACCAGCAGCCTACCGGACAGGGGGCCGGAGACCCAGTACTTC. It is translated as CTSSLPDRGPETQYF.